What follows are 24 T cell receptor beta chains derived from one specimen sequenced in a study of T-cell memory formation after mild COVID-19. Each CDR3 protein gets one entry after TCRdb re-called the 5' RACE reads with MiXCR. The top ten clones hold approximately 4.7% of a sample with about 130,000 distinct CDR3 sequences, approximately 15% of them seen once. The sample was PBMCs or a T cell subset sorted from them (not recorded which). These receptor sequences come from a man between 18 and 29 years old who had mild COVID-19 (a few samples of this study predate the infection). Cell type and time point are not known.

A few counts support this clonotype. The genes are TRBV3-2 and TRBJ2-3; the DNA was not compared with TRBD1, the D call given in the table. TRBV3-2 is designated a pseudogene. The CDR3 is 16 residues long. CDR3 bases: TGTGCCAGCAGCCGGCCCCGACAGGGTGCCCCAGATACGCAGTATTTT. The encoded protein is CASSRPRQGAPDTQYF.

The chain employs TRBV7-2 and TRBJ2-1, with no clear D. The CDR3 is 13 amino acids. V dropped 5 bases and J dropped 7 bases, with 12 bases sitting between them. Per the germline V gene, CDR1 is SGHTA and CDR2 is FQGNSA. In DNA form, the CDR3 reads TGTGCCAGCAGCCCCCCCAGTCAGAATGAGCAGTTCTTC. This gives the protein CASSPPSQNEQFF.

J is TRBJ1-1 and V is TRBV10-3, with D possibly being TRBD1 (5 bases). Germline V gives CDR1 ENHRY, CDR2 SYGVKD. Between the trimmed V and J ends, which lost 8 bases and 4 bases, there was a span of 11 bases. The CDR3 runs 12 residues. Here the CDR3 reads CAIGGRGTEAFF. CDR3 in DNA: TGTGCCATCGGGGGGAGGGGCACTGAAGCTTTCTTT.

There are a few counts of this clonotype. The chain uses TRBV9 and TRBJ2-7, with D unresolved. The V end was cut by 2 bases, the J end by 5 bases, with 14 bases between. CDR1 and CDR2 (germline): SGDLS, YYNGEE. This CDR3 region has 14 residues. The CDR3 reads CASSVWQTSDEQYF. CDR3 coding DNA: TGTGCCAGCAGCGTGTGGCAGACCTCTGACGAGCAGTACTTC.

In this sample, this clonotype turned up many times. The CDR3 protein is CASDSNLRLYNEQFF. Here the CDR3 DNA reads TGTGCCAGCGATTCGAACCTTCGGCTCTACAATGAGCAGTTCTTC. The chain carries TRBV6-1 and TRBJ2-1; D gene uncertain. CDR1 and CDR2 from the germline V gene are MNHNS and SASEGT. The CDR3 contains 15 residues. Trimming left V 8 bases short and J 3 bases short, with 17 bases between.

The genes are TRBV7-9 and TRBJ2-3; D might be TRBD1 (5 bases). CDR1 and CDR2 from the germline V gene are SEHNR and FQNEAQ (reference sequence). The length of the CDR3 is 13 residues. Trimming took off 5 bases at V and 4 bases at J, with 10 bases between the two ends. The DNA of the CDR3 is TGTGCCAGCAGCCACTCAGGGCCAGATACGCAGTATTTT. This codes for CASSHSGPDTQYF. Variable domain in full (rest from reference TRBV7-9 and TRBJ2-3): DTGVSQNPRHKITKRGQNVTFRCDPISEHNRLYWYRQTLGQGPEFLTYFQNEAQLEKSRLLSDRFSAERPKGSFSTLEIQRTEQGDSAMYLCASSHSGPDTQYFGPGTRLTVL.

This clonotype was observed many times. The chain has TRBV5-1 and TRBJ2-3; possibly TRBD1 or TRBD2 for D (5 bases each). There are 15 residues in the CDR3. Germline assignment: CDR1 SGHRS and CDR2 YFSETQ. Trimming removed 4 bases from V and 8 bases from J, with 20 bases in between. CDR3 loop: CASSRIGTGLATQYF. The CDR3 nucleotides read TGCGCCAGCAGCAGAATCGGGACGGGTCTCGCTACGCAGTATTTT.

This chain links TRBV20-1 with TRBJ2-7; 14 nucleotides match TRBD2. The V gene's germline CDR1 is DFQATT and CDR2 SNEGSKA (reference sequence). The CDR3 has 14 residues. Losses at the gene ends were 5 bases for V and 0 bases for J; bases not matched to a gene: 0. CDR3 sequence: CSAGTSGSSYEQYV. In DNA form, the CDR3 reads TGCAGTGCTGGGACTAGCGGGAGCTCCTACGAGCAGTACGTC.

This clonotype was picked up many times. The chain joins TRBV18 to TRBJ2-7, with 11 bases that match TRBD2. Trimming at V came to 6 bases and at J to 0 bases, leaving 1 base not matched to a gene. The germline V gene encodes CDR1 KGHSH and CDR2 LQKENI. The CDR3 sequence is 14 residues long. The CDR3 loop reads CASSGTSGSYEQYF. The DNA for the CDR3 is TGTGCCAGCTCTGGGACTAGCGGCTCCTACGAGCAGTACTTC. The full variable domain, completed using reference TRBV18 and TRBJ2-7, is NAGVMQNPRHLVRRRGQEARLRCSPMKGHSHVYWYRQLPEEGLKFMVYLQKENIIDESGMPKERFSAEFPKEGPSILRIQQVVRGDSAAYFCASSGTSGSYEQYFGPGTRLTVT.

This clonotype has more than one count but fewer than ten. The chain links TRBV27 to TRBJ1-5, with 7 bases aligning to TRBD1. V trimming: 2 bases; J trimming: 4 bases; junction bases outside the gene matches: 11. Per the germline V gene, CDR1 is MNHEY and CDR2 is SMNVEV (reference sequence). The CDR3 runs 17 residues. The DNA of the CDR3 is TGTGCCAGCAGTTTAGTGTGGCAGGGGGTAGGAAATCAGCCCCAGCATTTT. Encoded protein: CASSLVWQGVGNQPQHF.

The chain joins TRBV15 to TRBJ2-7, with D hard to call. V lost 1 base and J 4 bases, leaving 8 bases between the germline ends. This CDR3 is built from 13 residues. CDR1 is LNHNV, CDR2 YYDKDF, per germline (reference sequence). The chain's CDR3 is CATSRGKGYEQYV. The CDR3 nucleotides read TGTGCCACCAGCAGAGGGAAAGGGTACGAGCAGTACGTC.

The rearrangement uses TRBV5-1 and TRBJ1-2; 9 bases match TRBD1. The J segment lost 8 bases and the V segment lost 4 bases, leaving 6 bases of the junction unmatched. Germline assignment: CDR1 SGHRS and CDR2 YFSETQ. The CDR3 covers 13 residues. CDR3 DNA sequence: TGCGCCAGCAGCGGTACAGGGGGCGGGGGCTACACCTTC. Its translation: CASSGTGGGGYTF.

This clonotype turned up a few times. The genes are TRBV5-6 and TRBJ1-4; D gene unclear. V gave up 3 bases and J gave up 3 bases, with 12 bases separating them. The CDR3 is 15 amino acids. The germline gives CDR1 SGHDT, CDR2 YYEEEE. The chain's CDR3 is CASSSPAGSNEKLFF. For the CDR3, the DNA is TGTGCCAGCAGCTCCCCGGCGGGATCTAATGAAAAACTGTTTTTT.

This clonotype qualifies as medium-sized (0.01 to 0.1%). The chain has TRBV3-1 and TRBJ2-1; no firm D call. This CDR3 contains 15 residues. Germline V gives CDR1 LGHDT, CDR2 YNNKEL (reference sequence). V lost 0 bases, J lost 0 bases, and 6 bases lay in between. The CDR3 reads CASSQDWRSYNEQFF. The CDR3 DNA is TGTGCCAGCAGCCAAGATTGGCGCTCCTACAATGAGCAGTTCTTC.

This clonotype was counted at least ten times. The gene calls are TRBV20-1 and TRBJ2-1; D perhaps matches TRBD2 (7 bases). Trimming took 4 bases from V and 3 from J, leaving 13 bases between them. The CDR3 sequence is 14 residues long. The germline gives CDR1 DFQATT, CDR2 SNEGSKA (reference sequence). CDR3 nucleotide sequence: TGCAGTGCTATGGGGGGGGCTGTCTACAATGAGCAGTTCTTC. It codes for CSAMGGAVYNEQFF.

The V gene is TRBV6-5, the J gene TRBJ1-3; D is unresolved. Germline CDR1 MNHEY, CDR2 SVGAGI. V dropped 1 base and J dropped 2 bases, with 3 bases sitting between them. This CDR3 has 13 residues. In nucleotides, the CDR3 is TGTGCCAGCAGTTACTTTCCTGGAAACACCATATATTTT. Its protein is CASSYFPGNTIYF.

This clonotype was counted once. V gene TRBV12-3 or TRBV12-4 combines with J gene TRBJ2-7, with D possibly being TRBD1 (5 bases). The CDR3 is made up of 14 amino acids. V gave up 6 bases and J gave up 9 bases, with 21 bases separating them. CDR3 coding DNA: TGTGCCAGCAGCTCCGACGCCCTAGGGGTTGGGCAGTACTTC. This encodes CASSSDALGVGQYF.

The chain recombines TRBV7-2 with TRBJ2-7, with D uncertain. Trimming cost V 6 bases and J 4 bases, with 10 bases left between them. CDR3 length equals 12 residues. Germline-derived CDR1 and CDR2 are SGHTA and FQGNSA. The DNA for the CDR3 is TGTGCCAGCAGTTGGGGATCGTACGAGCAGTACTTC. It translates to CASSWGSYEQYF.

This clonotype was observed a few times. This chain links TRBV6-5 with TRBJ1-5; D perhaps matches TRBD1 (6 bases). Germline lookup yields CDR1 MNHEY and CDR2 SVGAGI. The CDR3 has 13 amino acids. The V gene lost 5 bases and the J gene lost 12 bases, with 17 bases spanning the gap. This chain's CDR3 is CASSLQGGSLQHF. The CDR3 DNA reads as TGTGCCAGCAGTCTCCAAGGGGGGAGCCTCCAGCATTTT.

The chain employs TRBV6-1 and TRBJ2-5; 9 nucleotides match TRBD2. Trimming cost V 8 bases and J 1 base; bases outside gene matches: 8. Germline CDR1 reads MNHNS; CDR2 reads SASEGT. CDR3 size: 15 residues. The CDR3 here is CASQGLAGSQETQYF. As DNA, the CDR3 is TGTGCCAGCCAAGGGCTAGCGGGGAGCCAAGAGACCCAGTACTTC.

This chain uses TRBV25-1 with TRBJ2-3; D is undetermined. This CDR3 spans 14 amino acids. The germline CDR1 and CDR2 sequences are MGHDK and SYGVNS. V was clipped by 2 bases and J by 4 bases, with 10 bases between them. The CDR3 region is CASSEGRGPDTQYF. The CDR3 bases are TGTGCCAGCAGTGAAGGCCGTGGCCCAGATACGCAGTATTTT.

CDR3 sequence: CATEQGYGYTF. The DNA of the CDR3 is TGTGCCACCGAACAGGGTTACGGCTACACCTTC. The rearrangement uses TRBV6-2 or TRBV6-3 and TRBJ1-2; possible D gene TRBD1, 6 bases. Germline assignment: CDR1 MNHEY and CDR2 SVGEGT. The CDR3 runs to 11 residues. With 10 bases removed from V and 8 bases from J, the gap between germline ends came to 14 bases.

This clonotype was counted at least ten times. This chain uses TRBV12-3 or TRBV12-4 with TRBJ2-3, with D unclear. Trimming took 3 bases from V and 6 from J, leaving 7 bases between them. This CDR3 region has 12 residues. The CDR3 protein is CASSLTVDTQYF. In nucleotides, the CDR3 is TGTGCCAGCAGTTTGACTGTCGATACGCAGTATTTT.

The V gene is TRBV5-1, the J gene TRBJ1-1; TRBD1 matches at 8 bases. Losses at the gene ends were 4 bases for V and 4 bases for J; bases not matched to a gene: 6. CDR1 is SGHRS and CDR2 is YFSETQ in the germline V gene. The CDR3 is 14 amino acids. DNA of the CDR3: TGCGCCAGCAGCGTGGACAGGGCGGGCACTGAAGCTTTCTTT. Translated: CASSVDRAGTEAFF.